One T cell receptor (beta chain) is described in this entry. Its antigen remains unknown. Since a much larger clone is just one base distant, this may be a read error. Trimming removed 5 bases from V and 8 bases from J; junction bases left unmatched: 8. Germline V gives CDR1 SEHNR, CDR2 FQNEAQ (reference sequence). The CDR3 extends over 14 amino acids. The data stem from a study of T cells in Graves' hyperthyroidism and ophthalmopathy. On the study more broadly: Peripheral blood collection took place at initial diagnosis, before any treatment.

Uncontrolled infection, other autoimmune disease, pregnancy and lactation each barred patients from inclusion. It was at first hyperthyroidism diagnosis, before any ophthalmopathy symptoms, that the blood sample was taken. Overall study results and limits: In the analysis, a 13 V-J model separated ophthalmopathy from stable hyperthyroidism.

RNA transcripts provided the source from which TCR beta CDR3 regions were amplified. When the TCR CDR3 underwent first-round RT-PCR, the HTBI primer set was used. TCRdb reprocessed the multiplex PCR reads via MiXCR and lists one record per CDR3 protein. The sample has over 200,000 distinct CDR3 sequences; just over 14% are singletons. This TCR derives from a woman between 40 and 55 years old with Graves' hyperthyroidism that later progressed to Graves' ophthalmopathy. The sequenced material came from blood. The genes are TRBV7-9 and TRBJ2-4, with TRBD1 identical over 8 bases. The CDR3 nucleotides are TGTGCCAGCAGCCGAAGCAGGGGGCCTGACATTCAGTACTTC. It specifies CASSRSRGPDIQYF.